These T cell receptor beta chains were read from a single sample in a study of T-cell memory formation after mild COVID-19. In TCRdb, the 5' RACE reads were re-called with MiXCR into one record per CDR3 protein. The sample carries approximately 65,000 distinct CDR3 sequences, 16% recorded once. Sequences were obtained from PBMCs or a T cell subset sorted from them (not recorded which). Receptors were obtained from an adult woman who had mild COVID-19 (a few samples of this study predate the infection). Cell type and time point are not known. CDR3s include the opening cysteine and the closing phenylalanine or tryptophan. Each record gives: J gene, D gene, clone size, V gene, CDR3 DNA, CDR3 protein. The D gene is left open where the match is weak. Size is stated for part of the rows, as once, few or many counts, or as a class when the clone is expanded.

>TRBJ2-7|NA|NA|TRBV15
TGTGCCACCAGCAACGGGGGCCAGTACTACGAGCAGTACTTC
CATSNGGQYYEQYF
>TRBJ2-3|TRBD2|few|TRBV7-9
TGTGCCAGCAGCCGCCTTACTAGCGGAGAGGGGAGAGATACGCAGTATTTT
CASSRLTSGEGRDTQYF
>TRBJ2-1|TRBD2|medium-sized|TRBV5-1
TGCGCCAGCAGCTTGGAGCCTAGCGGGAGGCTGAATGAGCAGTTCTTC
CASSLEPSGRLNEQFF
>TRBJ1-1|NA|NA|TRBV19
TGTGCCAGTACTCAGGCTGGGAGCGTTGAAGCTTTCTTT
CASTQAGSVEAFF
>TRBJ2-3|TRBD1|NA|TRBV7-2
TGTGCCAGCAGCTTCTGGGACAGGGTGGACACAGATACGCAGTATTTT
CASSFWDRVDTDTQYF
>TRBJ1-1|TRBD1|NA|TRBV7-9
TGTGCCAGCAGCTCTACAGGGGCCTTCGAAGCTTTCTTT
CASSSTGAFEAFF
>TRBJ2-3|NA|few|TRBV3-1
TGTGCCAGCAGCCAATTCGCATTTTACGGGGAGGCGCAGTATTTT
CASSQFAFYGEAQYF
>TRBJ1-2|TRBD1|few|TRBV7-9
TGTGCCAGCAGCACCTGGGACAGGAACTATGGCTACACCTTC
CASSTWDRNYGYTF
>TRBJ2-4|NA|few|TRBV6-1
TGTGCCAGCACCTCTGTTGGGACGGAGAATGTTCAGTACTTC
CASTSVGTENVQYF
>TRBJ1-1|TRBD1|NA|TRBV7-9
TGTGCCAGCAGCTTAGAAGGACAGGGGTACAGCACTGAAGCTTTCTTT
CASSLEGQGYSTEAFF
>TRBJ2-3|NA|few|TRBV7-2
TGTGCCAGCAGCTTATGGGCGGGGACGCAGTATTTT
CASSLWAGTQYF
>TRBJ2-2|NA|few|TRBV2
TGTGCCAGCAGTGGGTTGAAAGTTAACACCGGGGAGCTGTTTTTT
CASSGLKVNTGELFF
>TRBJ1-5|NA|many|TRBV28
TGTGCCAGCCAGTTTGGGTTGGCAGGTCAGAGGCCCCAGCATTTT
CASQFGLAGQRPQHF
>TRBJ2-7|TRBD2|many|TRBV7-9
TGTGCCAGCAGCTTAGTAGGACTAGCGAGGGACTACGAGCAGTACTTC
CASSLVGLARDYEQYF
>TRBJ2-7|NA|NA|TRBV12-3/TRBV12-4
TGTGCCAGCATTGGTTCCCCCCACTCCTACGAGCAGTACTTC
CASIGSPHSYEQYF
>TRBJ2-2|TRBD1|NA|TRBV7-9
TGTGCCAGGGACAGGGAGAACACCGGGGAGCTGTTTTTT
CARDRENTGELFF
>TRBJ2-1|NA|NA|TRBV7-9
TGTGCCAGCAGCTTAGCCCATCCCGGTTTTGGGAATGAGCAGTTCTTC
CASSLAHPGFGNEQFF
>TRBJ1-2|TRBD1|few|TRBV20-1
TGCAGTGCGGTGACAGGGGCCCTAGCTAACTATGGCTACACCTTC
CSAVTGALANYGYTF
>TRBJ2-7|NA|few|TRBV7-9
TGTGCCAGCAGCACGGACGCGAGCTCCTACGAGCAGTACTTC
CASSTDASSYEQYF
>TRBJ2-1|TRBD2|NA|TRBV7-9
TGTGCCAGCAGCTTGACTAGCGGGGCCCCTAATGAGCAGTTCTTC
CASSLTSGAPNEQFF
>TRBJ2-3|TRBD2|few|TRBV19
TGTGCCAGTAGTAGACCCCGGTTACGTGGGACTACGAACTCAGATACGCAGTATTTT
CASSRPRLRGTTNSDTQYF
>TRBJ2-7|NA|few|TRBV7-9
TGTGCCAGCAGCCCTGGGACCTCCTTCTACGAGCAGTACTTC
CASSPGTSFYEQYF
>TRBJ1-2|TRBD1|NA|TRBV29-1
TGCAGCGCTGAAGGTACCAGGGGGGAAGTCTATGGCTACACCTTC
CSAEGTRGEVYGYTF
>TRBJ2-2|TRBD2|few|TRBV20-1
TGCAGTGCTAGACCTCTGAGGGAGGGCCTCCCCGGGGAGCTGTTTTTT
CSARPLREGLPGELFF
>TRBJ2-1|NA|NA|TRBV27
TGTGCCAGCAGTTTATTGGACCGATACAATGAGCAGTTCTTC
CASSLLDRYNEQFF
>TRBJ2-1|NA|few|TRBV7-9
TGTGCCAGCAGCTCCATAAATAATGGCAATGAGCAGTTCTTC
CASSSINNGNEQFF
>TRBJ2-3|TRBD2|few|TRBV5-1
TGCGCCAGCAGCCCTGGGACTAGCGGGGGCAGCACAGATACGCAGTATTTT
CASSPGTSGGSTDTQYF
>TRBJ2-7|NA|NA|TRBV20-1
TGCAGTGCTAGAGATGGTACAGGGACCTACGAGCAGTACTTC
CSARDGTGTYEQYF
>TRBJ2-7|TRBD2|few|TRBV2
TGTGCCAGCAGAGCAAGCGGGGGCCCCTCCTACGAGCAGTACTTC
CASRASGGPSYEQYF
>TRBJ2-7|TRBD2|NA|TRBV5-1
TGCGCCAGCAGCTCCGGGACTATCTCCTACGAGCAGTACTTC
CASSSGTISYEQYF
>TRBJ2-5|TRBD2|few|TRBV12-3/TRBV12-4
TGTGCCAGCAGTTTAACGGGAGGGCCGCGAGAGACCCAGTACTTC
CASSLTGGPRETQYF
>TRBJ2-5|TRBD2|few|TRBV7-6
TGTGCCAGCAGCTTGAATAGCGGGGAATATATCCAAGAGACCCAGTACTTC
CASSLNSGEYIQETQYF
>TRBJ1-2|NA|NA|TRBV24-1
TGTGCCACCAGTGAGCCGGAACGTAACTATGGCTACACCTTC
CATSEPERNYGYTF
>TRBJ2-3|TRBD2|few|TRBV9
TGTGCCAGCAGCGCGAGCGGGAGTGGCACAGATACGCAGTATTTT
CASSASGSGTDTQYF
>TRBJ2-5|NA|few|TRBV7-3
TGTGCCAGCAGCTTCGGTCCTATGGTAGCCCAAGAGACCCAGTACTTC
CASSFGPMVAQETQYF
>TRBJ2-2|NA|NA|TRBV5-1
TGCGCCAGCAGCTCCGTTACTAGCCCAAACACCGGGGAGCTGTTTTTT
CASSSVTSPNTGELFF
>TRBJ2-1|NA|few|TRBV5-1
TGCGCCAGCAGCGAGAGGGAGCAGGTGTTCGATGAGCAGTTCTTC
CASSEREQVFDEQFF
>TRBJ2-7|NA|NA|TRBV5-1
TGCGCCAGCAGCTTGGATTGGGACACCAACTCCTACGAGCAGTACTTC
CASSLDWDTNSYEQYF
>TRBJ1-1|NA|NA|TRBV4-2
TGTGCCAGCAGCCTGGGGACACCGTACACTGAAGCTTTCTTT
CASSLGTPYTEAFF
>TRBJ1-5|TRBD1|NA|TRBV27
TGTGCCAGCAGTCCTCACCGGGACAGGGGATTTTACAATCAGCCCCAGCATTTT
CASSPHRDRGFYNQPQHF
>TRBJ2-1|NA|NA|TRBV4-3
TGCGCCAGCAGCCAAGAGGTGGGACTCCCGGCTAATGAGCAGTTCTTC
CASSQEVGLPANEQFF
>TRBJ2-1|TRBD2|few|TRBV4-1
TGCGCCAGCAGCCAACCTAGACTAGCGGGGGGTAATGAGCAGTTCTTC
CASSQPRLAGGNEQFF